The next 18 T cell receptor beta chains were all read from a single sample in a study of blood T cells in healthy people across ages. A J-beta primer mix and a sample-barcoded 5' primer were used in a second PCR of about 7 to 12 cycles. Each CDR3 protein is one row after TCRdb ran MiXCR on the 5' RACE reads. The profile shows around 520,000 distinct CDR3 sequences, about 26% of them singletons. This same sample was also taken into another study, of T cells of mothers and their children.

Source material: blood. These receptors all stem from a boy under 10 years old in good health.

CDR3 residues: CASSRRGVPGDEKLFF. The CDR3 bases are TGTGCCAGCAGCCGACGTGGTGTGCCCGGCGATGAAAAACTGTTTTTT. This chain joins TRBV11-1 and TRBJ1-4; no firm D call. Germline V gene sequence: CDR1 SGHAT, CDR2 FQDESV (reference sequence). Trimming removed 5 bases at V and 6 bases at J, with 19 bases between. The CDR3 runs 16 residues.

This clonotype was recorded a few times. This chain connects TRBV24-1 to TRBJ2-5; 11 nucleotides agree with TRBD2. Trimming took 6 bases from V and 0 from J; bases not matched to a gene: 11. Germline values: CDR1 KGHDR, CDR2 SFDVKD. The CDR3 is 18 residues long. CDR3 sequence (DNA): TGTGCCACCAGTAGTTGGACTAGCGGGTCCCGGCACCAAGAGACCCAGTACTTC. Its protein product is CATSSWTSGSRHQETQYF.

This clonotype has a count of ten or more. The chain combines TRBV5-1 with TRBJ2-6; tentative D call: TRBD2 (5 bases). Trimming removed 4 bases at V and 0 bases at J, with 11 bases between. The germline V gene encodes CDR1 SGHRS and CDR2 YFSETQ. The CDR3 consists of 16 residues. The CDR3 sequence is CASSAGLSSGANVLTF. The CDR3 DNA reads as TGCGCCAGCAGCGCCGGACTGAGCTCTGGGGCCAACGTCCTGACTTTC.

The CDR3 region is CAWSVGGPGNEQYF. The CDR3 nucleotides read TGTGCCTGGAGTGTAGGGGGGCCGGGCAACGAGCAGTACTTC. This chain joins TRBV30 and TRBJ2-7, with D perhaps assigned TRBD1 or TRBD2 (6 bases each). The CDR3 length is 14 residues. Trimming removed 0 bases at V and 5 bases at J, with 14 bases between. Germline CDR1 and CDR2: GTSNPN and SVGIG (reference sequence).

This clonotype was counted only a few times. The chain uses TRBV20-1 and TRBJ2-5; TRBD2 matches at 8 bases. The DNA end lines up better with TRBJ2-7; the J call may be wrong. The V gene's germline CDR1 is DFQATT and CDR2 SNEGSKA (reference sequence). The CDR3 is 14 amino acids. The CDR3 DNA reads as TGCAGTGCCTCTAGCGGGTTTCCGTCCTACGAGCAGTACTTC. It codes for CSASSGFPSYEQYF.

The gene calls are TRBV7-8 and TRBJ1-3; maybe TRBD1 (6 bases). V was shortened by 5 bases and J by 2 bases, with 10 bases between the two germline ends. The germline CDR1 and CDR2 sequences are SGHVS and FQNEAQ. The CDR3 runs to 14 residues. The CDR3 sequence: CASSTGRTGNTIYF. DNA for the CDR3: TGTGCCAGCAGCACAGGGAGGACTGGAAACACCATATATTTT.

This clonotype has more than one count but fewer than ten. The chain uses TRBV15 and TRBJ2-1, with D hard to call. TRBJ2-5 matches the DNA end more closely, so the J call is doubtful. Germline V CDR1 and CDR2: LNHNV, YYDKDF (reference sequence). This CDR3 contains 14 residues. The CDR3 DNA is TGTGCCACCAGCAGCTCTAGTTCTATAGAGACCCAGTACTTC. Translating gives CATSSSSSIETQYF.

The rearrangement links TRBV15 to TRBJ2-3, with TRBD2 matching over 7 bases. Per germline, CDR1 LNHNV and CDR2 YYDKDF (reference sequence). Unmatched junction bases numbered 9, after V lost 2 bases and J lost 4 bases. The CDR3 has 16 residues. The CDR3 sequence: CATSRPRGEVPDTQYF. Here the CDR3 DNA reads TGTGCCACCAGCAGACCCCGGGGGGAGGTCCCAGATACGCAGTATTTT.

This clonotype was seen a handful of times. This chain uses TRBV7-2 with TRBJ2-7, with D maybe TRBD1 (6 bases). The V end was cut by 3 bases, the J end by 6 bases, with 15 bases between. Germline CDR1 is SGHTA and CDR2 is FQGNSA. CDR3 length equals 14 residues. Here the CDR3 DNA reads TGTGCCAGCAGCTTCGTCCAGGGGATCTCCGAGCAGTACTTC. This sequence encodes CASSFVQGISEQYF.

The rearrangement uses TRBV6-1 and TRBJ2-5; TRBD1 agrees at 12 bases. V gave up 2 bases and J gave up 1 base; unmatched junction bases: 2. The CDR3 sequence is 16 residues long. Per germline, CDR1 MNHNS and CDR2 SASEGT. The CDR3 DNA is TGTGCCAGCAGTGAACCGGGACAGGGGGCCCAAGAGACCCAGTACTTC. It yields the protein CASSEPGQGAQETQYF.

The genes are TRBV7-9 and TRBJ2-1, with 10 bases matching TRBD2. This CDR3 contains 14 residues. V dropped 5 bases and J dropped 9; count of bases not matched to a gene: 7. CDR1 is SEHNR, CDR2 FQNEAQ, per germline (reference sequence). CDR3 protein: CASSTSGKGGEQFF. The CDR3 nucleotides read TGTGCCAGCAGCACTAGCGGGAAGGGAGGTGAGCAGTTCTTC.

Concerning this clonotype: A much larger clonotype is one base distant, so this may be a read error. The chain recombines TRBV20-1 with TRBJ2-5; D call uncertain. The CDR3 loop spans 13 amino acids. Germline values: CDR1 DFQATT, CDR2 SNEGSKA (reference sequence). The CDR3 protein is CSAFLGGQGTQYF. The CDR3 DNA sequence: TGCAGTGCTTTCCTGGGCGGCCAAGGGACCCAGTACTTC.

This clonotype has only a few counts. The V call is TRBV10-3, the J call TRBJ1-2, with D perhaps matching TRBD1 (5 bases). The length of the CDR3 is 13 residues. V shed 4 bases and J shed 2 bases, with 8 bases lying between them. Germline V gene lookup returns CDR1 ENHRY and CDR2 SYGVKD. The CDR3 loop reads CAISVGGNYGYTF. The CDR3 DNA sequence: TGTGCCATCAGTGTCGGGGGAAACTATGGCTACACCTTC.

The CDR3: CASSVLRVQEKLFF. The CDR3, as DNA: TGTGCCAGCAGCGTTTTGAGGGTTCAGGAAAAACTGTTTTTT. The rearrangement links TRBV7-9 to TRBJ1-4; D unclear. Between the trimmed V and J ends, which lost 5 bases and 8 bases, there was a span of 15 bases. Germline CDR1 reads SEHNR; CDR2 reads FQNEAQ (reference sequence). This CDR3 region has 14 residues.

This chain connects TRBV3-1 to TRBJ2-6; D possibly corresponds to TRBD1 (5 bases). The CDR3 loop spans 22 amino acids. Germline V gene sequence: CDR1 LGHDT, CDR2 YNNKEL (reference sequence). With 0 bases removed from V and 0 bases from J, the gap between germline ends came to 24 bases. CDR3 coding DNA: TGTGCCAGCAGCCAAGAAAGTCCGGACAAAAGGTCGTGGGTCTCTGGGGCCAACGTCCTGACTTTC. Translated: CASSQESPDKRSWVSGANVLTF.

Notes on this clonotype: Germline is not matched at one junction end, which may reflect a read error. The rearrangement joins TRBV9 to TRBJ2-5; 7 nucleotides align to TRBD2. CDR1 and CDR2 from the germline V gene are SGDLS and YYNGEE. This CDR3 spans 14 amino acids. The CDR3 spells CANSPRTSKETQYF. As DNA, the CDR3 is TGTGCCAACAGCCCCAGGACTAGTAAGGAGACCCAGTACTTC.

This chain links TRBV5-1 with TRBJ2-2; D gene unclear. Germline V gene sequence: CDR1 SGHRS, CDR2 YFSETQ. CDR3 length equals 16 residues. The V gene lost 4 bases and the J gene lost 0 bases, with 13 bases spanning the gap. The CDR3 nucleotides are TGCGCCAGCAGCCACATTCCCGGTACGAACACCGGGGAGCTGTTTTTT. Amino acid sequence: CASSHIPGTNTGELFF.

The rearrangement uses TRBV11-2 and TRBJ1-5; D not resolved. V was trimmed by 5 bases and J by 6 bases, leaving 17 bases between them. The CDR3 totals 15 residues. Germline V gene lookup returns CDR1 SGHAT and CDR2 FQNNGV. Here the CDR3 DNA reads TGTGCCAGCAGCCGCATTCCGGGGTCTTTTCAGCCCCAGCATTTT. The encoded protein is CASSRIPGSFQPQHF.